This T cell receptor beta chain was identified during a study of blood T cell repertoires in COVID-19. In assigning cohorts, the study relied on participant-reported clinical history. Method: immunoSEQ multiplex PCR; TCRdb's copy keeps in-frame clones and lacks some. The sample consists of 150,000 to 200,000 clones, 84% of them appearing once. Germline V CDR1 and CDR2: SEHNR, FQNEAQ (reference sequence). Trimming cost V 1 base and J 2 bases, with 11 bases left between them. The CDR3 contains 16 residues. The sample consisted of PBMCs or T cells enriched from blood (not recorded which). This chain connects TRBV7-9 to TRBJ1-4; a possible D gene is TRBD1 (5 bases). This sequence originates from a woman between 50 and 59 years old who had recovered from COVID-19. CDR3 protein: CASSLGTGVTNEKLFF. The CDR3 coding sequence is TGTGCCAGCAGCTTAGGTACAGGCGTCACTAATGAAAAACTGTTTTTT. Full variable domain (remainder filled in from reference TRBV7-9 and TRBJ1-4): DTGVSQNPRHKITKRGQNVTFRCDPISEHNRLYWYRQTLGQGPEFLTYFQNEAQLEKSRLLSDRFSAERPKGSFSTLEIQRTEQGDSAMYLCASSLGTGVTNEKLFFGSGTQLSVL.